This T cell receptor beta chain emerged from a study of shared clonotypes between healthy human individuals. In the sorted-subset replicate PCRs, around 0.2 ug DNA, tens of thousands of T cell genomes, was used. Profiling relied on immunoSEQ multiplex PCR, and the TCRdb table lists in-frame clones only, not all of them. The sample shows 1.6 million or so clones, approximately 98.5% of them seen only once. The ends were cut back, 4 bases at V and 5 bases at J, with 12 bases in the middle. This CDR3 region has 13 residues. The V gene's germline CDR1 is SGDLS and CDR2 YYNGEE. The sequence derives from a man in his thirties or forties in good health. The sample consisted of naive CD4+ T cells sorted from blood. Noted subset: CD45RA+ positively selected. The chain couples TRBV9 to TRBJ2-5; D gene ambiguous. CDR3 region: CASSISPSETQYF. DNA of the CDR3: TGTGCCAGCAGCATCTCACCCTCGGAGACCCAGTACTTC.